Given below is one TCR beta chain in context. Sequenced by immunoSEQ multiplex PCR; TCRdb stores in-frame clones only, minus some. The data hold 350,000 to 450,000 clones, with 85% observed a single time. V lost 7 bases and J 0 bases, leaving 22 bases between the germline ends. Germline V lookup: CDR1 MNHEY, CDR2 SMNVEV (reference sequence). The CDR3 loop spans 18 amino acids. This sample stems from a study of Ad26.COV2.S vaccination and SARS-CoV-2 variants. The sample's treatment: roughly 18 received Ad26.COV2.S at low or high dose, single or two shots; several received placebo; per-sample allocation not given. The samples were gathered on day 63 after the first injection of vaccine or placebo.

The TCR sequence derives from a person aged 18-65 years who received the Ad26.COV2.S COVID-19 vaccine or a placebo. The chain recombines TRBV27 with TRBJ2-1, with D uncertain. The specimen was peripheral blood, collected in a trial of Ad26.COV2.S vaccine versus placebo. The CDR3 nucleotides are TGTGCCAGCACCACACTCTCCGGCAGGCCCAGCTCCTACAATGAGCAGTTCTTC. Protein: CASTTLSGRPSSYNEQFF.